The 12 T cell receptor beta chains below were found in one sample sequenced in a study of T cell responses to AZD1222 COVID-19 vaccine. Sequencing was performed with immunoSEQ multiplex PCR; in TCRdb, only in-frame clones are kept and a portion is missing. The data show more than 85,000 clones, 70% to 90% seen once. The sequences come from peripheral blood, collected 28 days after the second AZD1222 dose. These receptors were obtained from an adult who received the AZD1222 COVID-19 vaccine.

The CDR3 protein is CASSPDRDRYNEQFF. CDR3 in DNA: TGCGCCAGCAGCCCGGACAGGGATAGATACAATGAGCAGTTCTTC. The V gene is TRBV4-3, the J gene TRBJ2-1, with 8 bases aligning to TRBD1. Germline assignment: CDR1 LGHNA and CDR2 YSLEER. Germline trimming cut 4 bases from V and 4 bases from J; bases unmatched to any gene: 6. This CDR3 spans 15 amino acids.

CDR3 nucleotide sequence: TGTGCCAGCAGCTTAAAAGATCCGGGACAGGGGGCGTCTGAGCAGTTCTTC. This gives the protein CASSLKDPGQGASEQFF. The chain carries TRBV7-2 and TRBJ2-1; TRBD1 matches 12 bases. The germline CDR1 and CDR2 sequences are SGHTA and FQGNSA. The CDR3 is 17 amino acids. With 2 bases clipped from V and 9 bases from J, the junction kept 11 bases outside the gene matches.

The chain is built from TRBV7-2 and TRBJ1-1; TRBD1 aligns across 9 bases. The V segment lost 7 bases and the J segment 2 bases; nucleotides outside the gene matches: 11. The CDR3 runs to 16 residues. Looked up from germline, CDR1 is SGHTA and CDR2 is FQGNSA. The CDR3, as DNA: TGTGCCAGCACTCCCGGCGGTACAGGGGGCAACACTGAAGCTTTCTTT. Protein product: CASTPGGTGGNTEAFF.

The chain couples TRBV5-6 to TRBJ2-7; 7 nucleotides match TRBD1. V gave up 1 base and J gave up 3 bases; unmatched junction bases: 7. Germline V lookup: CDR1 SGHDT, CDR2 YYEEEE. The CDR3 runs 15 residues. The CDR3 bases are TGTGCCAGCAGCTTGAACAGGGGTTCCGGCTACGAGCAGTACTTC. Translating gives CASSLNRGSGYEQYF.

Here the CDR3 reads CASSIGTPNYGYTF. The CDR3 DNA follows: TGTGCCAGTAGTATCGGGACCCCTAACTATGGCTACACCTTC. The chain carries TRBV19 and TRBJ1-2, with D perhaps TRBD1 (5 bases). The CDR3 extends over 14 amino acids. The germline CDR1 and CDR2 sequences are LNHDA and SQIVND (reference sequence). The V end was cut by 3 bases, the J end by 0 bases, with 8 bases between.

The chain is built from TRBV13 and TRBJ1-3; no clear D gene. Trimming took off 5 bases at V and 1 base at J, with 12 bases between the two ends. The CDR3 has 15 residues. The germline gives CDR1 PRHDT, CDR2 FYEKMQ (reference sequence). CDR3 protein: CASSANEMSGNTIYF. In DNA, the CDR3 is TGTGCCAGCAGCGCGAACGAAATGTCTGGAAACACCATATATTTT.

The sample holds a few counts of this clone. The rearrangement joins TRBV7-2 to TRBJ2-5; TRBD2 matches at 8 bases. The CDR3 runs to 15 residues. From germline, CDR1 is SGHTA and CDR2 FQGNSA. Unmatched junction bases numbered 7, after V lost 2 bases and J lost 5 bases. The CDR3 here is CASSLNSGSVETQYF. Written as DNA, the CDR3 is TGTGCCAGCAGCTTAAACAGCGGGAGTGTTGAGACCCAGTACTTC.

The chain has TRBV9 and TRBJ2-3; 15 bases are a match to TRBD2. V trimming: 1 base; J trimming: 3 bases; junction bases outside the gene matches: 6. This CDR3 contains 18 residues. CDR1 SGDLS and CDR2 YYNGEE come from the germline V gene. The CDR3 nucleotides are TGTGCCAGCAGCGTAAACCCTGGACTAGCGGGGGGGACAGATACGCAGTATTTT. It translates to CASSVNPGLAGGTDTQYF.

This clone was seen once. This chain links TRBV3-1 (or the pseudogene TRBV3-2) with TRBJ2-7, with no clear D. Trimming shortened V by 3 bases and J by 0 bases, and 9 bases separated the two germline ends. CDR1 LGHDT and CDR2 YNNKEL come from the germline V gene (reference sequence). The CDR3 is 14 amino acids. The CDR3 loop is CASSHLGYSYEQYF. In DNA form, the CDR3 reads TGTGCCAGCAGCCACCTAGGTTACTCCTACGAGCAGTACTTC.

This chain connects TRBV5-6 to TRBJ1-2; 8 nucleotides align to TRBD1. Germline V gene lookup returns CDR1 SGHDT and CDR2 YYEEEE. V lost 0 bases and J lost 11; bases outside the gene matches: 12. This CDR3 is built from 15 residues. The CDR3 spells CASSLGQGTSAGYTF. The CDR3 DNA reads as TGTGCCAGCAGCTTGGGACAGGGGACCTCCGCTGGGTACACCTTC.

This clone was seen once. This chain connects TRBV4-2 to TRBJ2-4; 9 bases fit TRBD2. J gave up 6 bases and V 0 bases, and 9 bases lay outside the gene matches. CDR1 is LGHNA, CDR2 YNFKEQ, per germline. The CDR3 is 17 amino acids. The CDR3 loop is CASSQERAGGLRNIQYF. The CDR3 DNA follows: TGTGCCAGCAGCCAAGAGAGGGCGGGGGGGCTTAGAAACATTCAGTACTTC.

This chain uses TRBV5-1 with TRBJ1-1; no clear D. CDR1 and CDR2 (germline): SGHRS, YFSETQ. With 0 bases removed from V and 3 bases from J, the gap between germline ends came to 9 bases. The CDR3 runs 14 residues. The CDR3 loop is CASSLGNGDTEAFF. CDR3 nucleotide sequence: TGCGCCAGCAGCTTGGGAAATGGGGACACTGAAGCTTTCTTT.